This T cell receptor beta chain was captured in a study of long-term antiretroviral therapy in people with HIV. Overall study findings and caveats: HIV repertoires had narrower CDR3 length ranges than controls. Post-ART, diversity grew, though it stayed under transplant donor control levels.

The germline V gene encodes CDR1 LNHDA and CDR2 SQIVND (reference sequence). V lost 4 bases, J lost 2 bases, and 3 bases stayed unmatched. The CDR3 extends over 14 amino acids. This clone has just a few counts. Its antigen is unknown. Ahead of DNA extraction, samples held roughly 1-11 million cryopreserved PBMC each. Assay version v3.0 of immunoSEQ was used, and it was run at survey level. Researchers set sequencing to target roughly 40,000-55,000 T-cell genomes per sample. Produced via immunoSEQ multiplex PCR; TCRdb's table is partial and in-frame only. This sample has about 18,000 clones; approximately 79% occur once, and the top ten carry 5% to 7%.

V gene TRBV19 combines with J gene TRBJ2-7, with 9 bases matching TRBD2. This TCR was recovered from a man aged 18 to 29 with HIV. Sequencing was performed on unsorted PBMCs, taken at the start of antiretroviral therapy, before treatment. CDR3 sequence reads: CASSRAGGPYEQYF. As DNA, the CDR3 is TGTGCCAGTAGTAGGGCGGGAGGGCCCTACGAGCAGTACTTC.